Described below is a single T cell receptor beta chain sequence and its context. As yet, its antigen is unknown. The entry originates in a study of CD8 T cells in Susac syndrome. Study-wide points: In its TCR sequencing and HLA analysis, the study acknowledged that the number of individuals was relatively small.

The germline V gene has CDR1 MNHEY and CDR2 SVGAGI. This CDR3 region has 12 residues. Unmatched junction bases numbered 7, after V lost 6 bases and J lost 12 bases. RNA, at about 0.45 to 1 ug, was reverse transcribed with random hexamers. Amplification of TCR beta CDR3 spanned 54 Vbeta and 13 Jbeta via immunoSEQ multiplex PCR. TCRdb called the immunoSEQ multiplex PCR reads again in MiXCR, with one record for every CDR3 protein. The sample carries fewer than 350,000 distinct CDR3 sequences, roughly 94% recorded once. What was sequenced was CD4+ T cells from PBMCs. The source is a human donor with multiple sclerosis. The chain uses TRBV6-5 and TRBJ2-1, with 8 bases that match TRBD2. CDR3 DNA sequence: TGTGCCAGCAGGCCAGCGGGAGAGAGGCAGTTCTTC. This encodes CASRPAGERQFF.